This TCR beta chain comes out of a study of response to subunit inactivated influenza vaccine. General study results and limits: Only a handful of new T cells, the authors suggested, are recruited with each seasonal influenza vaccination.

Concerning this clonotype: The target antigen is unknown.

TCRdb called the RT-PCR reads again in MiXCR, with one record for every CDR3 protein. The sample consists of under 550,000 distinct CDR3 sequences, 6% to 9% of them appearing once. This specimen was PBMCs from blood, taken roughly 24 months after vaccination. The receptor was isolated from a man between 50 and 75 years old who received an inactivated influenza vaccine.

CDR3 amino acids: CASSFRDALYNEQFF. CDR3 bases: TGCGCCAGCAGCTTCCGGGACGCCCTCTACAATGAGCAGTTCTTC. The V gene is TRBV5-1, the J gene TRBJ2-1; D assignment may be TRBD1 or TRBD2 (5 bases each). With 2 bases removed from V and 3 bases from J, the gap between germline ends came to 12 bases. CDR3 length: 15 amino acids. Germline CDR1 reads SGHRS; CDR2 reads YFSETQ.